This T cell receptor beta chain was identified in a study of blood T cell repertoires in COVID-19. Across the study: Samples taken during acute and convalescent COVID-19 were collected in the United States, Italy and Spain. T cells, B-cell-depleted T cells, or PBMCs supplied cDNA or gDNA.

Germline CDR1 reads MDHEN; CDR2 reads SYDVKM. The V end was cut by 6 bases, the J end by 7 bases, with 10 bases between. This CDR3 is 11 amino acids long. Original processing methods: The assay estimated nucleated cells by amplifying reference gene primers. Assay used: immunoSEQ multiplex PCR; TCRdb lists only in-frame clones, some missing. Clone size and the V and J calls come from that table; the DNA yielded D and trimming. The sample includes approximately 400,000 clones, 89% of them seen just once. The receptor comes from a man aged 35-49 years with acute or convalescent COVID-19. The sample comprised peripheral blood. V usage is TRBV28 and J usage is TRBJ2-7, with a tentative D call TRBD2 (5 bases). The CDR3 is CASRTLAEQYF. The CDR3 DNA reads as TGTGCCAGCAGGACCTTAGCGGAGCAGTACTTC.